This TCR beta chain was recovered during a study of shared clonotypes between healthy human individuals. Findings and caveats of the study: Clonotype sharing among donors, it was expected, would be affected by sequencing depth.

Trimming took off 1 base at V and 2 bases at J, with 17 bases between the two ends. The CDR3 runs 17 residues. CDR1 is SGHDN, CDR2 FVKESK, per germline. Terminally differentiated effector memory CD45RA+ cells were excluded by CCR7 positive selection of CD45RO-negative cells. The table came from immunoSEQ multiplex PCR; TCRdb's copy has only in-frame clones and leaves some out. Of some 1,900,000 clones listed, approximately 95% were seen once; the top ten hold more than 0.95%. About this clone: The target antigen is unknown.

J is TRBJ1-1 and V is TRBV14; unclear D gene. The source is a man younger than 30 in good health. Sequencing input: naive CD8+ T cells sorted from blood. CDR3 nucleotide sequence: TGTGCCAGCAGCCAAGCGAGAGACCTCCTAATTAACACTGAAGCTTTCTTT. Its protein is CASSQARDLLINTEAFF.